Presented here are 30 T cell receptor beta chains from one specimen sequenced in a study of cytotoxic CD8 clonotypes in ibrutinib-treated CLL. Assay used: immunoSEQ multiplex PCR; TCRdb lists only in-frame clones, some missing. The repertoire holds roughly 190,000 clones, with about 72% as singletons. Sequenced material: PBMCs, taken after 24 months of ibrutinib treatment. The receptors come from a human donor with chronic lymphocytic leukemia.

Only a few counts were recorded for this clone. This chain joins TRBV7-2 and TRBJ2-5, with TRBD1 identical over 8 bases. The trim removed 3 bases at V and 5 bases at J, leaving 5 bases unmatched. There are 14 residues in the CDR3. Germline loops: CDR1 SGHTA, CDR2 FQGNSA. The DNA of the CDR3 is TGTGCCAGCAGCTTTCCCAGGGGGCTTGAGACCCAGTACTTC. Its translation is CASSFPRGLETQYF.

The chain is built from TRBV6-5 and TRBJ1-5; D remains unclear. Between the trimmed V and J ends, which lost 5 bases and 5 bases, there was a span of 10 bases. The CDR3 has 13 amino acids. The germline V gene has CDR1 MNHEY and CDR2 SVGAGI. CDR3 coding DNA: TGTGCCAGCAGTCGTGGGTATCATCAGCCCCAGCATTTT. Translated: CASSRGYHQPQHF.

This clone was picked up one time. CDR3 region: CASSLRTTGGEQYF. In nucleotides, the CDR3 is TGTGCCAGCAGCTTACGGACCACGGGGGGCGAGCAGTACTTC. The chain joins TRBV5-4 to TRBJ2-7, with 7 bases lining up with TRBD2. The CDR3 contains 14 residues. J gave up 6 bases and V 2 bases, and 8 bases lay outside the gene matches. Per the germline V gene, CDR1 is SGHNT and CDR2 is YYREEE (reference sequence). Complete variable domain (other parts from reference TRBV5-4 and TRBJ2-7): ETGVTQSPTHLIKTRGQQVTLRCSSQSGHNTVSWYQQALGQGPQFIFQYYREEENGRGNFPPRFSGLQFPNYSSELNVNALELDDSALYLCASSLRTTGGEQYFGPGTRLTVT.

This chain uses TRBV27 with TRBJ2-7, with D tentatively TRBD2 (6 bases). This CDR3 is built from 15 residues. Germline CDR1 reads MNHEY; CDR2 reads SMNVEV (reference sequence). V dropped 5 bases and J dropped 3 bases, with 17 bases sitting between them. This CDR3 reads CASSPLAGWSYEQYF. The CDR3 DNA sequence: TGTGCCAGCAGTCCCCTCGCGGGATGGAGCTACGAGCAGTACTTC.

The table lists this clone with a count of one. The gene calls are TRBV30 and TRBJ2-1; D remains ambiguous. The ends were cut back, 1 base at V and 2 bases at J, with 3 bases in the middle. The germline gives CDR1 GTSNPN, CDR2 SVGIG (reference sequence). This CDR3 has 12 residues. CDR3: CAWSAPYNEQFF. The CDR3 nucleotides are TGTGCCTGGAGTGCCCCCTACAATGAGCAGTTCTTC.

In the case of this clone: The sample holds other DNA sequences that translate to the same CDR3. The V gene is TRBV27, the J gene TRBJ2-7; possibly TRBD1 for D (5 bases). Germline-derived CDR1 and CDR2 are MNHEY and SMNVEV (reference sequence). V was trimmed by 5 bases and J by 3 bases, leaving 8 bases between them. This CDR3 contains 12 residues. This CDR3 is CASSTTGYEQYF. As DNA, the CDR3 is TGTGCCAGCAGTACAACAGGCTACGAGCAGTACTTC.

The chain couples TRBV10-2 to TRBJ2-3; D not resolved. Germline V CDR1 and CDR2: WSHSY, SAAADI. V was shortened by 3 bases and J by 2 bases, with 9 bases between the two germline ends. The CDR3 is 14 amino acids. CDR3 sequence (DNA): TGCGCCAGCAGTGACAGGAAATACACAGATACGCAGTATTTT. Its protein product is CASSDRKYTDTQYF.

The chain carries TRBV6-6 and TRBJ1-1; D uncertain. Germline CDR1 MNHNY, CDR2 SVGAGI (reference sequence). CDR3 length: 14 residues. The V end was cut by 0 bases, the J end by 6 bases, with 11 bases between. The CDR3 loop is CASSYSADEPEAFF. The CDR3 DNA reads TGTGCCAGCAGTTACTCGGCCGATGAGCCTGAAGCTTTCTTT.

The gene calls are TRBV6-4 and TRBJ1-2; TRBD1 aligns across 10 bases. The CDR3 length is 13 residues. V was clipped by 0 bases and J by 8 bases; unmatched bases: 0. CDR1 and CDR2 from the germline V gene are MRHNA and SNTAGT. CDR3 protein: CASSDSTGGGYTF. CDR3 nucleotides: TGTGCCAGCAGTGACTCGACAGGGGGCGGCTACACCTTC.

The chain links TRBV7-8 to TRBJ2-7; 12 bases fit TRBD2. The CDR3 sequence is 15 residues long. The ends lost 3 bases at V and 3 bases at J; junction bases unmatched: 3. Germline CDR1 and CDR2: SGHVS and FQNEAQ. DNA for the CDR3: TGTGCCAGCAGCTTTGGACTAGCGGGAAACTACGAGCAGTACTTC. Amino acid sequence: CASSFGLAGNYEQYF.

This clone was seen more than once but under ten times. The chain uses TRBV7-3 and TRBJ2-1; TRBD2 agrees at 7 bases. Germline CDR1 and CDR2: SGHTA and FQGTGA. V lost 5 bases to trimming and J lost 4 bases; unmatched junction nucleotides: 11. This CDR3 spans 16 amino acids. In DNA, the CDR3 is TGTGCCAGCAGCACCCGGGAGGCGGCGTCATACAATGAGCAGTTCTTC. Its translation is CASSTREAASYNEQFF.

V gene TRBV9 combines with J gene TRBJ2-3, with D maybe TRBD1 (5 bases). Between the trimmed V and J ends, which lost 4 bases and 7 bases, there was a span of 7 bases. Looked up from germline, CDR1 is SGDLS and CDR2 is YYNGEE. The CDR3 loop spans 11 amino acids. The CDR3 nucleotides read TGTGCCAGCAGCCAGGGATATACGCAGTATTTT. Its translation is CASSQGYTQYF. The whole variable domain, remainder taken from reference TRBV9 and TRBJ2-3, is DSGVTQTPKHLITATGQRVTLRCSPRSGDLSVYWYQQSLDQGLQFLIQYYNGEERAKGNILERFSAQQFPDLHSELNLSSLELGDSALYFCASSQGYTQYFGPGTRLTVL.

Here the CDR3 DNA reads TGTGCCAGCAGGCCTAGCGGAGAGTCCTACGAGCAGTACTTC. This encodes CASRPSGESYEQYF. The chain is built from TRBV6-5 and TRBJ2-7, with TRBD2 matching over 7 bases. Germline V gives CDR1 MNHEY, CDR2 SVGAGI. V shed 6 bases and J 1 base; nucleotides not matched to a gene: 6. The CDR3 covers 14 residues.

The CDR3 DNA reads as TGTGCCAGCAAGTTGGGGGGGAATGCGGGAGATCGCGATGAGCAGTTCTTC. Translated, it gives CASKLGGNAGDRDEQFF. The rearrangement links TRBV27 to TRBJ2-1; 7 bases map to TRBD2. The CDR3 is 17 amino acids. V trimming: 7 bases; J trimming: 8 bases; junction bases outside the gene matches: 20. The V gene's germline CDR1 is MNHEY and CDR2 SMNVEV (reference sequence).

This chain uses TRBV2 with TRBJ1-5; D remains ambiguous. The length of the CDR3 is 14 residues. Trimming left V 3 bases short and J 5 bases short, with 11 bases between. Germline CDR1 reads SNHLY; CDR2 reads FYNNEI. The CDR3 sequence: CASSDRRDHQPQHF. DNA of the CDR3: TGTGCCAGCAGTGATCGGAGGGATCATCAGCCCCAGCATTTT.

The V call is TRBV7-3, the J call TRBJ2-3; TRBD2 agrees at 7 bases. The CDR3 is 15 residues long. J lost 5 bases, V lost 5 bases, and 10 bases had no gene match. Germline V lookup: CDR1 SGHTA, CDR2 FQGTGA. CDR3 residues: CASSRRAGFGDTQYF. The CDR3 DNA sequence: TGTGCCAGCAGCCGAAGAGCGGGATTTGGAGATACGCAGTATTTT.

The rearrangement links TRBV4-1 to TRBJ2-7; TRBD2 matches 7 bases. Germline V lookup: CDR1 MGHRA, CDR2 YSYEKL. The CDR3 is 14 amino acids. V dropped 1 base and J dropped 3; count of bases not matched to a gene: 3. This CDR3 reads CASSQATSFYEQYF. The CDR3 coding sequence is TGCGCCAGCAGCCAAGCGACTAGCTTCTACGAGCAGTACTTC.

This clone appeared a single time. The V call is TRBV28, the J call TRBJ2-5, with 7 bases matching TRBD2. Per germline, CDR1 MDHEN and CDR2 SYDVKM. V lost 2 bases to trimming and J lost 2 bases; unmatched junction nucleotides: 8. The CDR3 runs to 16 residues. The CDR3, as DNA: TGTGCCAGCAGTTTAAATGGGCGGGAGCCTCAAGAGACCCAGTACTTC. Amino acid sequence: CASSLNGREPQETQYF.

V is TRBV5-6 and J is TRBJ2-7; D is unresolved. V was trimmed by 0 bases and J by 3 bases, leaving 7 bases between them. Germline loops: CDR1 SGHDT, CDR2 YYEEEE. This CDR3 has 13 residues. The CDR3 nucleotides read TGTGCCAGCAGCTTGGCCCCGGGCTACGAGCAGTACTTC. This encodes CASSLAPGYEQYF.

For this clone: At one end the junction does not follow the germline gene, possibly because of a read error. The chain joins TRBV7-9 to TRBJ2-3; 10 nucleotides match TRBD1. Germline loops: CDR1 SEHNR, CDR2 FQNEAQ (reference sequence). This CDR3 region has 16 residues. CDR3 DNA sequence: TGTGCCAGCAGCAACCGACAGGGGGCTGACGCAGATACGCAGTACTTT. Its protein is CASSNRQGADADTQYF.

This clone has more than one count but fewer than ten. The rearrangement uses TRBV30 and TRBJ1-4; D is undetermined. Per germline, CDR1 GTSNPN and CDR2 SVGIG (reference sequence). V was trimmed by 3 bases and J by 0 bases, leaving 8 bases between them. The CDR3 is 14 residues long. CDR3 nucleotides: TGTGCCTGGAGCTTCCGGTCAACTAATGAAAAACTGTTTTTT. Translated: CAWSFRSTNEKLFF.

This clone has ten or more counts. The J gene is TRBJ1-1, the V gene TRBV4-2; D is possibly TRBD1 (5 bases). Germline V gives CDR1 LGHNA, CDR2 YNFKEQ. The CDR3 has 15 amino acids. V lost 4 bases to trimming and J lost 4 bases, with 16 bases between them. CDR3 sequence (DNA): TGTGCCAGCAGCCTGTACCTTGGGGGGATCACTGAAGCTTTCTTT. As protein: CASSLYLGGITEAFF.

This chain joins TRBV27 and TRBJ2-2; 7 bases align to TRBD2. Trimming cost V 0 bases and J 3 bases; bases outside gene matches: 7. The CDR3 has 17 amino acids. Per germline, CDR1 MNHEY and CDR2 SMNVEV (reference sequence). The CDR3 DNA is TGTGCCAGCAGTTTATCGGCGGGGGATTGGGACACCGGGGAGCTGTTTTTT. It yields the protein CASSLSAGDWDTGELFF.

The chain recombines TRBV27 with TRBJ2-7, with D maybe TRBD2 (5 bases). CDR1 is MNHEY, CDR2 SMNVEV, per germline (reference sequence). The CDR3 spans 14 residues. V was pared by 2 bases and J by 1 base, with 9 bases between. The CDR3 region has the DNA TGTGCCAGCAGTTTAAGAGGGATTTCCTACGAGCAGTACTTC. Its translation: CASSLRGISYEQYF.

In DNA, the CDR3 is TGTGCCAGCAGCTTAATCAATGAAGGGACTGAAGCTTTCTTT. This codes for CASSLINEGTEAFF. The J gene is TRBJ1-1, the V gene TRBV7-9; D remains unclear. The CDR3 is 14 amino acids. CDR1 and CDR2 from the germline V gene are SEHNR and FQNEAQ (reference sequence). Trimming stripped 2 bases from V and 5 bases from J, with 12 bases between.

Here the CDR3 DNA reads TGTGCCAGCAGCTTACCCGGGACAGGGCCCTACAATGAGCAGTTCTTC. Its translation: CASSLPGTGPYNEQFF. The chain recombines TRBV7-9 with TRBJ2-1; 9 nucleotides match TRBD1. V was pared by 2 bases and J by 2 bases, with 4 bases of the junction left unmatched. This CDR3 is 16 amino acids long. Looked up from germline, CDR1 is SEHNR and CDR2 is FQNEAQ (reference sequence).

The CDR3 bases are TGTGCCAGCGTGAGCAAGCGGGAGGGCGGGGAGACCCAGTACTTC. It translates to CASVSKREGGETQYF. The chain employs TRBV28 and TRBJ2-5; 10 bases are shared with TRBD2. This CDR3 is built from 15 residues. V was clipped by 8 bases and J by 5 bases; unmatched bases: 11. The germline V gene has CDR1 MDHEN and CDR2 SYDVKM.

The rearrangement uses TRBV6-5 and TRBJ1-2; possible D gene TRBD1, 5 bases. This CDR3 comprises 14 residues. Germline V gives CDR1 MNHEY, CDR2 SVGAGI. Trimming removed 5 bases from V and 0 bases from J, with 10 bases in between. CDR3 sequence reads: CASSQDTANYGYTF. The DNA for the CDR3 is TGTGCCAGCAGTCAGGACACAGCTAACTATGGCTACACCTTC.

The chain has TRBV10-3 and TRBJ2-5, with 7 bases that match TRBD2. V gave up 2 bases and J gave up 7 bases; unmatched junction bases: 10. This CDR3 region has 15 residues. Germline loops: CDR1 ENHRY, CDR2 SYGVKD. This CDR3 reads CAISERGRADGTQYF. The CDR3 DNA sequence: TGTGCCATCAGTGAGCGGGGGAGGGCCGACGGGACCCAGTACTTC.

A few counts support this clone. J is TRBJ1-1 and V is TRBV19; tentative D call: TRBD1 (5 bases). V lost 4 bases and J 6 bases, leaving 9 bases between the germline ends. The CDR3 runs 12 residues. Germline V gives CDR1 LNHDA, CDR2 SQIVND (reference sequence). The CDR3 DNA reads as TGTGCCAGTAGTAACAGGTTCGCTGAAGCTTTCTTT. Its translation is CASSNRFAEAFF. The entire variable domain, with the rest obtained from reference TRBV19 and TRBJ1-1, is as follows: DGGITQSPKYLFRKEGQNVTLSCEQNLNHDAMYWYRQDPGQGLRLIYYSQIVNDFQKGDIAEGYSVSREKKESFPLTVTSAQKNPTAFYLCASSNRFAEAFFGQGTRLTVV.